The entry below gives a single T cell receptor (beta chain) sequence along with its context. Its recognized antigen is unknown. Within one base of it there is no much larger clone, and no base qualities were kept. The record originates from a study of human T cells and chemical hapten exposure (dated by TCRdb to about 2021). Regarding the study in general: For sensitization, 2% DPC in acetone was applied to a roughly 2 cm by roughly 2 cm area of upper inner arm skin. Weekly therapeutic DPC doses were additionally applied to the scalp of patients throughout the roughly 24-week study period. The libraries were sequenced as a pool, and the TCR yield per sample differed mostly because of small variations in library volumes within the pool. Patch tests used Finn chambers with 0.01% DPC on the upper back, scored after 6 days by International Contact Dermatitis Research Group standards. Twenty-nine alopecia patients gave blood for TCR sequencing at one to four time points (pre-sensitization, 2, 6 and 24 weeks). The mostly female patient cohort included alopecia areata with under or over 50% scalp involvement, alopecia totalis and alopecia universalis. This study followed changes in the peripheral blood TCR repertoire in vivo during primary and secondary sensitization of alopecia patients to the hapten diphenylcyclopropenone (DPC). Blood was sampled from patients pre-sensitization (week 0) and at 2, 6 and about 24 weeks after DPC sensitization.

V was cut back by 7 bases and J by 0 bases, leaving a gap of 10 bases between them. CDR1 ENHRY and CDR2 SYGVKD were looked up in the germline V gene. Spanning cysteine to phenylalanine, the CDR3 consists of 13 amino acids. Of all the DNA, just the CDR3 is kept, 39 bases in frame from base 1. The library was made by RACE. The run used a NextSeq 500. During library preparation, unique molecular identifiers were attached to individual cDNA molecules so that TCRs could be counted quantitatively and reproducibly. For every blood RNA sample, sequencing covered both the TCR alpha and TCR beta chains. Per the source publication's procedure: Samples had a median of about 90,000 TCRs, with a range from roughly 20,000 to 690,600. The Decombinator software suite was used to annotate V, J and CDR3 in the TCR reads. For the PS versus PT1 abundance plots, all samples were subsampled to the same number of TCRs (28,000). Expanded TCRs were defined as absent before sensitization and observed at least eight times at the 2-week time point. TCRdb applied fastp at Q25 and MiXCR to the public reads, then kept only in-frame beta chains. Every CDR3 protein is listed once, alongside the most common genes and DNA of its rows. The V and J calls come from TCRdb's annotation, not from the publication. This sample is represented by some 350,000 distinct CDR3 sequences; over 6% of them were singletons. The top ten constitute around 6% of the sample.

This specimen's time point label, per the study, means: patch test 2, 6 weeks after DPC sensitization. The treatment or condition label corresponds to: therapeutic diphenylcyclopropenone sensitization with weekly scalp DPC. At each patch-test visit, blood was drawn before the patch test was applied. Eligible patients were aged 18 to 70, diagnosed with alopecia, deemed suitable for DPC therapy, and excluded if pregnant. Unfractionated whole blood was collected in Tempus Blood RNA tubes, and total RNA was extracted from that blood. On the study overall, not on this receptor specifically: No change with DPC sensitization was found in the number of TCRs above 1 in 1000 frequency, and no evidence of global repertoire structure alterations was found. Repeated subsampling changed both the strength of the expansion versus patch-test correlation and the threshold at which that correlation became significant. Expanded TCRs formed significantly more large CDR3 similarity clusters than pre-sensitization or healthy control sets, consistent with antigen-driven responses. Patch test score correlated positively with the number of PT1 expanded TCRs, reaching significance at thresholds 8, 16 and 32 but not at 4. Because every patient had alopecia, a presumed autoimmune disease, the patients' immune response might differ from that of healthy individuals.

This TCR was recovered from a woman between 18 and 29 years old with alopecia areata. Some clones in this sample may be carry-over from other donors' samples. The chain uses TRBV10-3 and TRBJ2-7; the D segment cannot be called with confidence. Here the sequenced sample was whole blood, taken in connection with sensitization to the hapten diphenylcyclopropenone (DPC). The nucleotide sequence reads TGTGCCATCACGAAGGAGAGCTCCTACGAGCAGTACTTC. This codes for CAITKESSYEQYF.